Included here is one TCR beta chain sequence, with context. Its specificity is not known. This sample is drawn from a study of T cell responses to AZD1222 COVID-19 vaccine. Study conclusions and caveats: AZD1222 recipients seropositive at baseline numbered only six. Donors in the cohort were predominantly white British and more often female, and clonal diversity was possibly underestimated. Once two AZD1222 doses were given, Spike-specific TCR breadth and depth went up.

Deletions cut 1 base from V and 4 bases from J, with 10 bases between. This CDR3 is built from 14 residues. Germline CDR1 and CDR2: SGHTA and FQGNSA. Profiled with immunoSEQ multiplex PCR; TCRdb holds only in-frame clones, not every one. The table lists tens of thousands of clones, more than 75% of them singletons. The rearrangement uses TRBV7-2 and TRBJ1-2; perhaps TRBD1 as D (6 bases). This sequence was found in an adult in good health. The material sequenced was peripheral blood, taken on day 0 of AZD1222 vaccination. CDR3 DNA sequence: TGTGCCAGCAGCTTAGAGATAGGGGGCTATGGCTACACCTTC. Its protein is CASSLEIGGYGYTF.